The 28 T cell receptor beta chains presented below share a single source sample, sequenced in a study of T cell responses to AZD1222 COVID-19 vaccine. TCRdb's copy holds only in-frame clones and misses some; the assay was immunoSEQ multiplex PCR. This sample yields about 51,000 clones, of which 85% to 90% are seen a single time; roughly 1.1% belongs to the top ten. The sequencing here drew on peripheral blood, taken 28 days after the second AZD1222 dose. Every receptor here comes from an adult who received the AZD1222 COVID-19 vaccine.

This clone was observed a handful of times. The chain carries TRBV30 and TRBJ1-4; possibly TRBD1 for D (5 bases). The CDR3 is made up of 14 amino acids. The V and J ends lost 2 bases and 6 bases respectively, with 13 bases between them. CDR1 and CDR2 from the germline V gene are GTSNPN and SVGIG (reference sequence). CDR3 sequence reads: CAWSPGRKDEKLFF. The DNA for the CDR3 is TGTGCCTGGAGTCCGGGACGGAAAGATGAAAAACTGTTTTTT.

This CDR3 reads CASSPGRIYEQYF. The CDR3 DNA is TGTGCCAGCAGTCCCGGGAGAATCTACGAGCAGTACTTC. V gene TRBV27 combines with J gene TRBJ2-7; weak D call: TRBD2 (6 bases). Germline values: CDR1 MNHEY, CDR2 SMNVEV (reference sequence). The CDR3 has 13 residues. V lost 5 bases and J lost 3, with 11 bases in between.

This clone was counted once. The chain combines TRBV5-1 with TRBJ2-5, with TRBD2 identical over 14 bases. V gave up 4 bases and J gave up 3 bases; unmatched junction bases: 2. The CDR3 consists of 15 residues. Germline V lookup: CDR1 SGHRS, CDR2 YFSETQ. CDR3 loop: CASSPGLAGEETQYF. CDR3 nucleotides: TGCGCCAGCAGCCCGGGACTAGCGGGAGAAGAGACCCAGTACTTC.

The chain links TRBV5-4 to TRBJ1-4; weak D call: TRBD1 (5 bases). V lost 2 bases, J lost 0 bases, and 17 bases lay in between. CDR1 is SGHNT, CDR2 YYREEE, per germline (reference sequence). CDR3 length: 18 residues. The CDR3 loop reads CASSFGLRGVATNEKLFF. The CDR3 nucleotides are TGTGCCAGCAGCTTCGGCCTTCGGGGGGTTGCAACTAATGAAAAACTGTTTTTT.

The chain carries TRBV21-1 and TRBJ2-1; the DNA was not compared with TRBD2, the D call given in the table. TRBV21-1 has pseudogene status. This CDR3 is built from 17 residues. This CDR3 is CASSNHTSGRIEYEQFF. CDR3 sequence (DNA): TGTGCCAGCAGCAATCATACTAGCGGGAGAATTGAGTATGAGCAGTTCTTC.

The chain recombines TRBV7-9 with TRBJ2-1, with 7 bases that match TRBD2. Germline assignment: CDR1 SEHNR and CDR2 FQNEAQ (reference sequence). This CDR3 has 17 residues. J gave up 8 bases and V 5 bases, and 18 bases lay outside the gene matches. For the CDR3, the DNA is TGTGCCAGCAGCCCCGGGACGGGAGGCAACAGAGGCGATGAGCAGTTCTTC. This sequence encodes CASSPGTGGNRGDEQFF.

The chain is built from TRBV5-6 and TRBJ1-1, with D hard to call. V lost 0 bases to trimming and J lost 3 bases, with 3 bases between them. The length of the CDR3 is 12 residues. Looked up from germline, CDR1 is SGHDT and CDR2 is YYEEEE. The CDR3 nucleotides read TGTGCCAGCAGCTTGGATTACACTGAAGCTTTCTTT. Its translation: CASSLDYTEAFF.

This sequence joins TRBV18 and TRBJ2-1; D gene ambiguous. This CDR3 is 15 amino acids long. CDR1 and CDR2 (germline): KGHSH, LQKENI. The V and J ends lost 2 bases and 4 bases respectively, with 12 bases between them. The CDR3 protein is CASSPGSVLYNEQFF. The CDR3 DNA reads TGTGCCAGCTCACCAGGAAGCGTCTTGTACAATGAGCAGTTCTTC.

This clone occurred once. J is TRBJ2-7 and V is TRBV4-1; D could derive from TRBD1 or TRBD2 (5 bases each). Germline lookup yields CDR1 MGHRA and CDR2 YSYEKL. Trimming took off 1 base at V and 0 bases at J, with 13 bases between the two ends. The CDR3 has 16 amino acids. CDR3 bases: TGCGCCAGCAGCCAAGCCCCGGGACGCAGCTCCTACGAGCAGTACTTC. It encodes CASSQAPGRSSYEQYF.

The chain has TRBV27 and TRBJ1-5; D gene ambiguous. The CDR3 spans 12 residues. V was cut by 1 base and J by 6 bases, with 4 bases left in between. Germline V CDR1 and CDR2: MNHEY, SMNVEV (reference sequence). CDR3 bases: TGTGCCAGCAGTTTATTTGGTCAGCCCCAGCATTTT. It specifies CASSLFGQPQHF.

This chain connects TRBV28 to TRBJ2-7; tentatively, D is TRBD2 (5 bases). Germline V gene data show CDR1 as MDHEN and CDR2 as SYDVKM. V lost 6 bases and J 0 bases, leaving 12 bases between the germline ends. This CDR3 spans 14 amino acids. CDR3: CASSSDSISYEQYF. The CDR3, as DNA: TGTGCCAGCAGCTCGGACTCGATCTCCTACGAGCAGTACTTC.

V usage is TRBV27 and J usage is TRBJ2-3; weak D call: TRBD1 (6 bases). Germline loops: CDR1 MNHEY, CDR2 SMNVEV (reference sequence). The ends were cut back, 6 bases at V and 2 bases at J, with 15 bases in the middle. The CDR3 totals 15 residues. CDR3 coding DNA: TGTGCCAGCAGACGGGACACCGGGCTCACAGATACGCAGTATTTT. Protein sequence: CASRRDTGLTDTQYF.

The genes are TRBV28 and TRBJ2-7, with 12 bases aligning to TRBD1. Germline V gene sequence: CDR1 MDHEN, CDR2 SYDVKM. The CDR3 runs to 18 residues. The J segment lost 7 bases and the V segment lost 6 bases, leaving 19 bases of the junction unmatched. CDR3 sequence reads: CASRVPGQGALITEEQYF. CDR3 coding DNA: TGTGCCAGCAGAGTACCGGGACAGGGGGCCCTAATCACTGAAGAGCAGTACTTC.

This clone was seen a single time. For the CDR3, the DNA is TGTGCCAGCAGCCAATGGGGGGCCGGGACTGAAGCTTTCTTT. Protein product: CASSQWGAGTEAFF. V usage is TRBV3-1 (or the pseudogene TRBV3-2) and J usage is TRBJ1-1; perhaps TRBD1 as D (6 bases). Trimming left V 2 bases short and J 5 bases short, with 12 bases between. Germline V gives CDR1 LGHDT, CDR2 YNNKEL (reference sequence). The CDR3 runs 14 residues.

The rearrangement uses TRBV7-2 and TRBJ2-4; TRBD2 matches at 7 bases. Germline CDR1 reads SGHTA; CDR2 reads FQGNSA. V shed 1 base, J shed 6 bases, and the junction held 15 bases outside the gene matches. The CDR3 runs 18 residues. The CDR3 sequence: CASSLVGGRASEANIQYF. In nucleotides, the CDR3 is TGTGCCAGCAGCTTAGTAGGTGGGAGGGCCTCGGAGGCAAACATTCAGTACTTC.

CDR3 DNA: TGTGCCAGCAGCCGCGGATCGAACGGGCCCCAGCATTTT. It translates to CASSRGSNGPQHF. The V gene is TRBV6-5, the J gene TRBJ1-5, with no clear D. Germline lookup yields CDR1 MNHEY and CDR2 SVGAGI. The CDR3 runs to 13 residues. The V end was cut by 6 bases, the J end by 9 bases, with 15 bases between.

V gene TRBV28 combines with J gene TRBJ2-1, with a possible D match to TRBD2 (5 bases). The CDR3 covers 13 residues. CDR1 and CDR2 (germline): MDHEN, SYDVKM. The germline V and J ends were trimmed by 5 bases and 6 bases, with 11 bases remaining between them. DNA for the CDR3: TGTGCCAGCAGTCCGGGCGGGTTCAATGAGCAGTTCTTC. Its protein product is CASSPGGFNEQFF.

This sequence joins TRBV4-1 and TRBJ2-7; 12 nucleotides line up with TRBD1. CDR3 length: 16 residues. CDR1 and CDR2 (germline): MGHRA, YSYEKL. Trimming took 0 bases from V and 5 from J; bases not matched to a gene: 5. The CDR3 DNA sequence: TGCGCCAGCAGCCAAGATTTGGGACAGGGGGCCCACGAGCAGTACTTC. Encoded protein: CASSQDLGQGAHEQYF.

A word on this clone: Mismatch with germline at one junction end may stem from a read error. V usage is TRBV27 and J usage is TRBJ1-2, with 8 bases fitting TRBD1. From germline, CDR1 is MNHEY and CDR2 SMNVEV (reference sequence). The CDR3 consists of 13 residues. The CDR3 bases are TGTGCCAGCAGTTGGGGACAGGACTATGGCTACATCTTC. Its protein product is CASSWGQDYGYIF.

This sequence joins TRBV6-5 and TRBJ1-6; no firm D call. Deletions cut 6 bases from V and 6 bases from J, with 12 bases between. The CDR3 contains 14 residues. Germline CDR1 and CDR2: MNHEY and SVGAGI. CDR3 nucleotides: TGTGCCAGCAGCCTCGGGAGACTTAATTCACCCCTCCACTTT. This encodes CASSLGRLNSPLHF.

The chain recombines TRBV19 with TRBJ1-2; 7 positions match TRBD1. The length of the CDR3 is 16 residues. Germline assignment: CDR1 LNHDA and CDR2 SQIVND (reference sequence). V shed 6 bases, J shed 4 bases, and the junction held 14 bases outside the gene matches. CDR3: CASSPVAGGAPYGYTF. CDR3 sequence (DNA): TGTGCCAGTAGCCCAGTGGCAGGGGGAGCCCCCTATGGCTACACCTTC.

The sample holds one count of this clone. The J gene is TRBJ2-5, the V gene TRBV18, with TRBD2 identical over 9 bases. The V and J ends lost 0 bases and 0 bases, in that order; junction bases with no gene match: 5. CDR3 length equals 17 residues. Germline CDR1 reads KGHSH; CDR2 reads LQKENI. CDR3 in DNA: TGTGCCAGCTCACCACCGAAGGCGGGAGGGTACCAAGAGACCCAGTACTTC. It specifies CASSPPKAGGYQETQYF.

The chain has TRBV10-3 and TRBJ1-6, with TRBD1 as a possible D gene (6 bases). The CDR3 extends over 14 amino acids. From germline, CDR1 is ENHRY and CDR2 SYGVKD. V lost 7 bases, J lost 4 bases, and 11 bases lay in between. The DNA of the CDR3 is TGTGCCATCACCCCTGGACAGTATAATTCACCCCTCCACTTT. This translates into CAITPGQYNSPLHF.

This rearrangement joins TRBV9 to TRBJ1-2; no definite D call. The germline V gene has CDR1 SGDLS and CDR2 YYNGEE. V gave up 3 bases and J gave up 1 base, with 16 bases separating them. This CDR3 has 16 residues. The CDR3 protein is CASSASLDVGNYGYTF. The CDR3 DNA follows: TGTGCCAGCAGCGCCTCCCTAGACGTAGGTAACTATGGCTACACCTTC.

The CDR3 nucleotides read TGCGCCAGCTGGTCCGGGACTAAATACAATGAGCAGTTCTTC. Its protein product is CASWSGTKYNEQFF. The gene calls are TRBV4-1 and TRBJ2-1, with 7 bases identical to TRBD2. J lost 4 bases, V lost 8 bases, and 8 bases had no gene match. The CDR3 is 14 amino acids. The germline CDR1 and CDR2 sequences are MGHRA and YSYEKL.

This chain uses TRBV10-1 with TRBJ2-3, with TRBD1 matching over 9 bases. V trimming: 3 bases; J trimming: 2 bases; junction bases outside the gene matches: 6. The CDR3 length is 16 residues. CDR1 is WNHNN and CDR2 is SYGVQD in the germline V gene (reference sequence). In DNA, the CDR3 is TGCGCCAGCAGTGATAGGCGGGACAGGGCCACAGATACGCAGTATTTT. The encoded protein is CASSDRRDRATDTQYF.

The chain links TRBV18 to TRBJ2-7; D unclear. Germline CDR1 reads KGHSH; CDR2 reads LQKENI. V gave up 3 bases and J gave up 3 bases, with 15 bases separating them. The CDR3 is 15 amino acids. This chain's CDR3 is CASSPEIGPDYEQYF. Here the CDR3 DNA reads TGTGCCAGCTCACCGGAGATTGGTCCTGACTACGAGCAGTACTTC.

V and J are TRBV18 and TRBJ2-1; TRBD1 might be the D (6 bases). Trimming left V 10 bases short and J 0 bases short, with 13 bases between. Germline CDR1 and CDR2: KGHSH and LQKENI. The CDR3 length is 14 residues. The CDR3 loop reads CATRTTGSYNEQFF. The CDR3 DNA sequence: TGTGCCACAAGAACGACAGGCTCCTACAATGAGCAGTTCTTC.